The sequence of this TCR beta chain was determined in a study of blood T cell repertoires in COVID-19. Study background: PBMCs, B-cell-depleted T cells, or T cells were the source of the cDNA or gDNA that made up the material.

Researchers sorted participants into cohorts using their self-reported clinical history. Two negative PCRs, clearance, or symptom resolution characterized the recovered Cohort 3 donors. Original methodology: Estimates of nucleated cell counts were drawn from the amplification of reference gene primers. Assay: immunoSEQ multiplex PCR; the TCRdb copy retains only in-frame clones and omits some. V, J and clone size are those of that table, while D and trimming were read from the DNA. The data hold roughly 190,000 clones, with about nine tenths observed a single time. CDR3 size: 17 residues. CDR1 and CDR2 (germline): SEHNR, FQNEAQ (reference sequence). V shed 1 base, J shed 2 bases, and the junction held 9 bases outside the gene matches.

The sequencing input was PBMCs or T cells enriched from blood (not recorded which). This sequence was found in a woman in her late teens or twenties who had recovered from COVID-19. This chain uses TRBV7-9 with TRBJ2-3; TRBD1 matches 7 bases. CDR3 loop: CASSLVGQDVSTDTQYF. The DNA for the CDR3 is TGTGCCAGCAGCTTAGTAGGACAGGACGTATCCACAGATACGCAGTATTTT.